This is a list of T cell receptor beta chains from one sample in a study of blood T cell repertoires in COVID-19. Sequencing used immunoSEQ multiplex PCR; TCRdb keeps in-frame clones, though not all of them. The sample carries 40,000 to 55,000 clones, 83% recorded once. The specimen sequenced was peripheral blood. The source is a man in his forties or fifties with acute or convalescent COVID-19. The CDR3 runs from the conserved cysteine through the conserved F or W. The D gene is left open where the match is weak. Some rows mark clone size as missing; the rest say once, few, many or name a class of expanded clone.

12	NA	TRBV30	TRBJ1-1	NA	CAWSVVRAEAFF	TGTGCCTGGAGTGTAGTGAGGGCTGAAGCTTTCTTT
14	TRBD1	TRBV5-1	TRBJ1-2	NA	CASSLVTGETGYTF	TGCGCCAGCAGCTTGGTTACAGGGGAGACTGGCTACACCTTC
15	TRBD2	TRBV9	TRBJ2-3	NA	CASSPGGGRADTQYF	TGTGCCAGCAGCCCAGGCGGAGGGAGGGCAGATACGCAGTATTTT
19	NA	TRBV9	TRBJ1-3	NA	CASSAGHHITGRPRNTIYF	TGTGCCAGCAGCGCGGGACATCACATAACCGGGCGTCCCCGAAACACCATATATTTT
14	NA	TRBV5-1	TRBJ1-4	NA	CASRMNGAGEKLFF	TGCGCCAGCCGTATGAACGGAGCGGGAGAAAAACTGTTTTTT
16	TRBD1	TRBV5-8	TRBJ1-6	NA	CASSLGDSSYNSPLHF	TGTGCCAGCAGCCTTGGGGACAGCTCCTATAATTCACCCCTCCACTTT
14	NA	TRBV7-8	TRBJ1-6	NA	CASSLVGGSSPLHF	TGTGCCAGCAGCTTAGTAGGGGGTTCTTCACCCCTCCACTTT
15	NA	TRBV5-5	TRBJ2-7	NA	CASSLLEGRFYEQYF	TGTGCCAGCAGCTTGCTGGAGGGGCGATTCTACGAGCAGTACTTC
17	TRBD2	TRBV24-1	TRBJ2-3	NA	CATSDHGTSGGTDTQYF	TGTGCCACCAGTGATCACGGGACTAGCGGGGGAACAGATACGCAGTATTTT
17	TRBD2	TRBV5-5	TRBJ2-5	NA	CASSFQVAGGPQETQYF	TGTGCCAGCAGCTTTCAAGTAGCGGGGGGTCCTCAAGAGACCCAGTACTTC
12	NA	TRBV7-9	TRBJ2-7	NA	CASSPVGVGQYF	TGTGCCAGCAGCCCTGTGGGAGTGGGCCAGTACTTC
15	NA	TRBV5-1	TRBJ1-4	NA	CASSRDTTTNEKLFF	TGCGCCAGCAGCCGGGACACCACAACTAATGAAAAACTGTTTTTT
15	TRBD1	TRBV2	TRBJ2-2	NA	CANSPQGANTGELFF	TGTGCCAACAGTCCACAGGGGGCGAACACCGGGGAGCTGTTTTTT
17	NA	TRBV7-2	TRBJ1-1	NA	CASSLPLRDPMNTEAFF	TGTGCCAGCAGCTTACCTCTCAGGGATCCCATGAACACTGAAGCTTTCTTT
17	NA	TRBV3-1/TRBV3-2	TRBJ2-1	NA	CASSPGLLLSSYNEQFF	TGTGCCAGCAGCCCGGGACTGCTCCTTAGCTCCTACAATGAGCAGTTCTTC
15	NA	TRBV2	TRBJ2-2	NA	CASSANFGNTGELFF	TGTGCCAGCAGTGCGAACTTTGGGAACACCGGGGAGCTGTTTTTT
15	NA	TRBV5-5	TRBJ2-3	NA	CASSLGQGGTDTQYF	TGTGCCAGCAGCCTAGGACAAGGGGGCACAGATACGCAGTATTTT
14	TRBD1	TRBV29-1	TRBJ2-2	NA	CSASDRVQGGELFF	TGCAGCGCGTCGGACAGGGTGCAAGGCGGGGAGCTGTTTTTT
9	NA	TRBV10-1	TRBJ2-1	NA	CAGGREQFF	TGCGCCGGGGGGAGGGAGCAGTTCTTC
16	NA	TRBV2	TRBJ1-1	once	CASRHTTVGMNTEAFF	TGTGCCAGCAGGCACACGACAGTCGGCATGAACACTGAAGCTTTCTTT
13	TRBD1	TRBV2	TRBJ1-5	NA	CASRGDRDQPQHF	TGTGCCAGCAGGGGGGACAGGGATCAGCCCCAGCATTTT
11	TRBD1	TRBV29-1	TRBJ2-1	NA	CSVDSRDRLFF	TGCAGCGTTGACAGTAGGGACAGGTTGTTCTTC
13	TRBD1	TRBV30	TRBJ1-6	NA	CAGRDRGNSPLHF	TGTGCCGGGCGGGACAGGGGGAATTCACCCCTCCACTTT
14	NA	TRBV5-1	TRBJ2-2	NA	CASGSRGPAGELFF	TGCGCCAGCGGCTCGCGGGGGCCTGCCGGGGAGCTGTTTTTT
14	NA	TRBV15	TRBJ1-1	NA	CATSRVQGSTEAFF	TGTGCCACCAGCAGAGTGCAGGGATCCACTGAAGCTTTCTTT
15	TRBD1	TRBV2	TRBJ2-7	NA	CASSELRGQGYEQYF	TGTGCCAGCAGTGAACTTAGGGGACAGGGCTACGAGCAGTACTTC
12	NA	TRBV12-3/TRBV12-4	TRBJ2-7	NA	CASSFGGLEQYF	TGTGCCAGCAGTTTCGGGGGTCTCGAGCAGTACTTC
13	NA	TRBV5-1	TRBJ2-7	NA	CASSLQESYEQYF	TGCGCCAGCAGCCTACAGGAGTCCTACGAGCAGTACTTC
17	NA	TRBV24-1	TRBJ1-5	NA	CATSESQYGAGNQPQHF	TGTGCCACCAGTGAATCCCAGTACGGCGCCGGGAATCAGCCCCAGCATTTT
15	TRBD1	TRBV5-1	TRBJ2-2	NA	CASSMDRPNTGELFF	TGCGCCAGCAGCATGGACAGGCCGAACACCGGGGAGCTGTTTTTT
15	TRBD2	TRBV7-7	TRBJ2-7	NA	CASSLGTSGTDEQYF	TGTGCCAGCAGCTTAGGAACTAGCGGGACTGACGAGCAGTACTTC
14	NA	TRBV6-5	TRBJ1-2	NA	CASDRDLANYGYTF	TGTGCCAGTGACCGGGATTTAGCTAACTATGGCTACACCTTC
13	NA	TRBV6-5	TRBJ1-1	few	CASSNAGFTEAFF	TGTGCCAGCAGTAACGCAGGGTTCACTGAAGCTTTCTTT
17	NA	TRBV11-2	TRBJ2-3	once	CASSLSAASPSTDTQYF	TGTGCCAGCAGCTTATCGGCAGCGTCACCAAGCACAGATACGCAGTATTTT
13	NA	TRBV30	TRBJ2-2	NA	CAWSGARTGELFF	TGTGCCTGGAGTGGGGCACGAACCGGGGAGCTGTTTTTT
16	TRBD2	TRBV6-5	TRBJ2-1	NA	CASSFHSGRAPNEQFF	TGTGCCAGCAGTTTTCATAGCGGGAGGGCCCCCAATGAGCAGTTCTTC
14	NA	TRBV6-1	TRBJ1-6	NA	CASSETGSNSPLHF	TGTGCCAGCAGTGAGACAGGAAGTAATTCACCCCTCCACTTT
13	TRBD1	TRBV5-5	TRBJ1-1	NA	CASTRDRNTEAFF	TGTGCCAGCACCCGGGACAGAAACACTGAAGCTTTCTTT
13	NA	TRBV6-5	TRBJ1-1	NA	CASRYDMNTEAFF	TGTGCCAGCAGATACGACATGAACACTGAAGCTTTCTTT
15	NA	TRBV18	TRBJ2-1	NA	CASSPSASAYNEQFF	TGTGCCAGCTCACCTTCCGCTAGCGCCTACAATGAGCAGTTCTTC
16	NA	TRBV21-1	TRBJ2-5	NA	CASSKEWGGPQETQYF	TGTGCCAGCAGCAAAGAATGGGGGGGGCCCCAAGAGACCCAGTACTTC
16	TRBD1	TRBV23-1	TRBJ2-5	NA	CASSQPHGQGQETQYF	TGCGCCAGCAGTCAACCCCACGGACAGGGCCAAGAGACCCAGTACTTC
18	TRBD1	TRBV11-2	TRBJ2-5	few	CASSSAGTGTGGGKTQYF	TGTGCCAGCAGCTCAGCCGGGACCGGGACAGGGGGCGGGAAGACCCAGTACTTC